This entry describes one TCR beta chain. Antigen: not known. PCR employed 60 Vbeta and 13 Jbeta primers. Using immunoSEQ multiplex PCR, the repertoire was profiled, and TCRdb retains in-frame clones only, with some absent. The sample has 150,000 to 250,000 clones, roughly 79% seen once. The sample is drawn from a study of cytomegalovirus exposure and HLA in healthy donors. Study findings and constraints: An apparent linkage of common viral pathogens to several of the most significant clusters emerged in a later analysis. The study recorded 164 TCR beta chains that were cytomegalovirus-associated. Information on immune exposure was restricted to one variable (CMV serostatus).

CDR1 and CDR2 (germline): SQVTM, ANQGSEA. CDR3 size: 11 residues. Sequenced sample: PBMCs. The clonotype was recovered from a man aged 25 to 45 in good health and CMV-seronegative. The chain is built from TRBV29-1 and TRBJ1-2, with TRBD1 as a possible D gene (6 bases). DNA of the CDR3: TGCGGACTTAGGGACACCTATGGCTACACCTTC. This encodes CGLRDTYGYTF. Full variable domain (remainder filled in from reference TRBV29-1 and TRBJ1-2): SAVISQKPSRDICQRGTSLTIQCQVDSQVTMMFWYRQQPGQSLTLIATANQGSEATYESGFVIDKFPISRPNLTFSTLTVSNMSPEDSSIYLCGLRDTYGYTFGSGTRLTVV.